The 3 T cell receptor beta chains listed next were all sequenced from one sample in a study of T cell responses to AZD1222 COVID-19 vaccine. Sequencing was performed with immunoSEQ multiplex PCR; in TCRdb, only in-frame clones are kept and a portion is missing. The data contain about 99,000 clones, around 87% of them singletons. The material sequenced was peripheral blood, taken on day 0 of AZD1222 vaccination. Receptors were obtained from an adult in good health.

This clone showed up just once. V gene TRBV28 combines with J gene TRBJ1-3; D uncertain. This CDR3 is 13 amino acids long. Germline V gene sequence: CDR1 MDHEN, CDR2 SYDVKM. Trimming cost V 5 bases and J 4 bases, with 9 bases left between them. The CDR3: CASSLTFGNTIYF. In nucleotides, the CDR3 is TGTGCCAGCAGTCTTACGTTCGGAAACACCATATATTTT.

The chain joins TRBV19 to TRBJ1-2; D call uncertain. Trimming took off 7 bases at V and 0 bases at J, with 18 bases between the two ends. CDR3 length: 16 residues. CDR1 and CDR2 from the germline V gene are LNHDA and SQIVND (reference sequence). The CDR3 loop is CASTSRGDLANYGYTF. The CDR3 DNA reads as TGTGCCAGTACGTCTCGGGGTGATTTGGCTAACTATGGCTACACCTTC.

Regarding this clone: An end of the junction does not agree with germline; a read error may underlie this. The V call is TRBV9, the J call TRBJ2-3; TRBD2 might be the D (5 bases). Germline V CDR1 and CDR2: SGDLS, YYNGEE. The CDR3 contains 13 residues. The CDR3 loop is CASSVGLTDTQYF. CDR3 DNA sequence: TGTGCCAGTAGCGTAGGTCTCACAGATACGCAGTATTTT.